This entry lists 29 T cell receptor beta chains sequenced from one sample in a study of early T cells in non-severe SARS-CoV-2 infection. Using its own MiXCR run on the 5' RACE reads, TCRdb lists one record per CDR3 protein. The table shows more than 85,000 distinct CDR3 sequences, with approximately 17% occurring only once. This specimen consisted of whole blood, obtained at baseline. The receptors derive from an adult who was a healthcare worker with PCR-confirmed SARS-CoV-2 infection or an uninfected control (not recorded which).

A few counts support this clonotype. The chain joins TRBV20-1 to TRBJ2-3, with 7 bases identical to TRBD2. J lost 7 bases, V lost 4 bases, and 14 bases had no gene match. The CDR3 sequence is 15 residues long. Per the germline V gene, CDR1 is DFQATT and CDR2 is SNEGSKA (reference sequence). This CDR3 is CSATPLRTSRYTQYF. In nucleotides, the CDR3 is TGCAGTGCTACTCCACTCCGGACTAGTCGCTATACGCAGTATTTT.

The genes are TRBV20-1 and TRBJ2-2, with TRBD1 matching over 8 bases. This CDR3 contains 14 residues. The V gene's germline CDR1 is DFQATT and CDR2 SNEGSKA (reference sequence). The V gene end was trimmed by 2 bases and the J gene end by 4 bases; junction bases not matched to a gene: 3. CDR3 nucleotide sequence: TGCAGTGCTAGAAGACAGGGGAGCACCGGGGAGCTGTTTTTT. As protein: CSARRQGSTGELFF.

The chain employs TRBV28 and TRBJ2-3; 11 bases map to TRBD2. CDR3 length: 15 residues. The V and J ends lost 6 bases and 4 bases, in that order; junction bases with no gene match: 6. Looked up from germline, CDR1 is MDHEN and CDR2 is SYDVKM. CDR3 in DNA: TGTGCCAGCAGGGGGGCTAGCGGGAGGTCAGATACGCAGTATTTT. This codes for CASRGASGRSDTQYF.

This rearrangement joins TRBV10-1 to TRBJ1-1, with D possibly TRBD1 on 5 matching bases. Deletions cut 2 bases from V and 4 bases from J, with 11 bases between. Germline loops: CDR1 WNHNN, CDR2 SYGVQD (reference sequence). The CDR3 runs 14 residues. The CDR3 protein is CASSESGGGTEAFF. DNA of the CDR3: TGCGCCAGCAGTGAGAGCGGGGGAGGCACTGAAGCTTTCTTT.

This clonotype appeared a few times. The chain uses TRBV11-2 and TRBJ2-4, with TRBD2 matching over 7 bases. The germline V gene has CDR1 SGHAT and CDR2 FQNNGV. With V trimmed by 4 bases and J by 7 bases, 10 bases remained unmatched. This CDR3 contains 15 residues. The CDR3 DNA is TGTGCCAGCAGCTCTACCCGGACTAGTATGAACATTCAGTACTTC. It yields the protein CASSSTRTSMNIQYF.

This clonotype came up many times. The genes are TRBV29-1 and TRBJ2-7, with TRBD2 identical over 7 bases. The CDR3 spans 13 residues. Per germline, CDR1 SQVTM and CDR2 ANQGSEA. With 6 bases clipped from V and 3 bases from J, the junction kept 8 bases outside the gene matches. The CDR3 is CSVAGTTVYEQYF. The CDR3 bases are TGCAGCGTAGCCGGGACTACGGTCTACGAGCAGTACTTC.

Written as DNA, the CDR3 is TGTGCCAGCAGCTTAGCGGACAGGAGCACAGATACGCAGTATTTT. This gives the protein CASSLADRSTDTQYF. The V gene is TRBV11-2, the J gene TRBJ2-3, with 7 bases identical to TRBD1. Germline loops: CDR1 SGHAT, CDR2 FQNNGV. The CDR3 extends over 15 amino acids. The V and J ends lost 1 base and 0 bases, in that order; junction bases with no gene match: 1.

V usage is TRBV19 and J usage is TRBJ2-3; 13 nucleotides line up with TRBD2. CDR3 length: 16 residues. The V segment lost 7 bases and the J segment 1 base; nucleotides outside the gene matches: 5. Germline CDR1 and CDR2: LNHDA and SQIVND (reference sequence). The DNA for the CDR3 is TGTGCCAGTAAGGGACTAGCGGGACGGGGCACAGATACGCAGTATTTT. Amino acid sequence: CASKGLAGRGTDTQYF.

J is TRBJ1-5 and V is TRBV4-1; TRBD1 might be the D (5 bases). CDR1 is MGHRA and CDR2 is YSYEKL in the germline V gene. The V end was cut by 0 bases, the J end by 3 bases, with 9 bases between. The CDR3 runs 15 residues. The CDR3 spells CASSQETGLNQPQHF. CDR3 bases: TGCGCCAGCAGCCAAGAAACGGGGCTCAATCAGCCCCAGCATTTT.

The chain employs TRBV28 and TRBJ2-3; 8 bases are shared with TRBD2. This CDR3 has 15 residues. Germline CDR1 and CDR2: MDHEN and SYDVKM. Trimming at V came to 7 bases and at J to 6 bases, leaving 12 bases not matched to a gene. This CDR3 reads CASTPLGLGADTQYF. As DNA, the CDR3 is TGTGCCAGCACCCCTCTGGGACTAGGTGCGGATACGCAGTATTTT.

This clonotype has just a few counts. CDR3 coding DNA: TGTGCCAGCAGCTCCCACCGTCTCAGGGTTAGTGAGCAGTTCTTC. This gives the protein CASSSHRLRVSEQFF. The V call is TRBV7-9, the J call TRBJ2-1; the D gene is possibly TRBD1 (5 bases). Germline V gene sequence: CDR1 SEHNR, CDR2 FQNEAQ (reference sequence). This CDR3 contains 15 residues. Trimming took off 4 bases at V and 9 bases at J, with 19 bases between the two ends.

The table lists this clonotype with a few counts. The CDR3 DNA reads TGTGCCAGCAGCTTAGTAAGACTAAAAAACAATGAGCAGTTCTTC. This translates into CASSLVRLKNNEQFF. The gene calls are TRBV7-8 and TRBJ2-1, with D perhaps TRBD2 (5 bases). Trimming took off 1 base at V and 5 bases at J, with 12 bases between the two ends. Germline CDR1 is SGHVS and CDR2 is FQNEAQ. The CDR3 is 15 residues long.

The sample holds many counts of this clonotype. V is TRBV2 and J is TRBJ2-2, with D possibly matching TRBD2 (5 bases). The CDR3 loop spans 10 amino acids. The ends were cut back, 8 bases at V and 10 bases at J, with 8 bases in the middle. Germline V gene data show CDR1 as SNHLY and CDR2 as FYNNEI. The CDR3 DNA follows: TGTGCCAGCGGACTGAAGGAGCTGTTTTTT. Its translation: CASGLKELFF.

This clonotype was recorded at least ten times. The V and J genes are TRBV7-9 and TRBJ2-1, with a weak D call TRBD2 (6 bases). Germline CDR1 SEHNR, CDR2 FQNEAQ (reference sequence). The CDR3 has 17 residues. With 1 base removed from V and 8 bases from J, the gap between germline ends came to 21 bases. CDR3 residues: CASSLVFMSGQVDEQFF. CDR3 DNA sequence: TGTGCCAGCAGCTTAGTTTTTATGAGCGGGCAAGTGGATGAGCAGTTCTTC.

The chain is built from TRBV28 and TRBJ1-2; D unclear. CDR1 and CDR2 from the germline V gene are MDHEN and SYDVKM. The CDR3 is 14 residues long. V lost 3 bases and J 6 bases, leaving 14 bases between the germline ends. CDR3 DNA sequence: TGTGCCAGCAGTTTTGTATTAGGTCGGGATGGCTACACCTTC. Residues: CASSFVLGRDGYTF.

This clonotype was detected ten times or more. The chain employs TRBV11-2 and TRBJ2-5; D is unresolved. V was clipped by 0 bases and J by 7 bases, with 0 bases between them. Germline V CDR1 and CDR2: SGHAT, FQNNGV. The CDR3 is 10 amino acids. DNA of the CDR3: TGTGCCAGCAGCTTAGAGACCCAGTACTTC. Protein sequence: CASSLETQYF.

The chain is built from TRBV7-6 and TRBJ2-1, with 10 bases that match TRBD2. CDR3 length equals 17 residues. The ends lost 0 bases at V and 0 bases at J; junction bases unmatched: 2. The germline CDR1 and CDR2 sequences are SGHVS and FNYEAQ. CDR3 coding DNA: TGTGCCAGCAGCTTAGCAGCTAGCGGGAGCTCCTACAATGAGCAGTTCTTC. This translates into CASSLAASGSSYNEQFF.

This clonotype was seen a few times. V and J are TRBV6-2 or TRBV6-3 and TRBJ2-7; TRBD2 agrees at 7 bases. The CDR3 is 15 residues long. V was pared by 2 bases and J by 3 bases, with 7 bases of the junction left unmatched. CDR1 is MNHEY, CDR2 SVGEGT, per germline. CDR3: CASSYAGLPIYEQYF. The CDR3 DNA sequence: TGTGCCAGCAGTTACGCGGGACTACCGATCTACGAGCAGTACTTC.

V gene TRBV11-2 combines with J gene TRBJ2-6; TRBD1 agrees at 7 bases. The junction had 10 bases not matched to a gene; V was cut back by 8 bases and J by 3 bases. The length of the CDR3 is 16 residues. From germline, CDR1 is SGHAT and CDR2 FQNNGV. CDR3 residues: CASLQQGLGGANVLTF. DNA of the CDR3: TGTGCCAGCTTACAACAGGGGCTCGGTGGGGCCAACGTCCTGACTTTC.

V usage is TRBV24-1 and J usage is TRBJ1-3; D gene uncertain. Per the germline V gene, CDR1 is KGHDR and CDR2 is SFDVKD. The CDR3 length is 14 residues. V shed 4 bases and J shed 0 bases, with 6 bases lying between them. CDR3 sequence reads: CATSDRISGNTIYF. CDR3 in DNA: TGTGCCACCAGTGACCGTATCTCTGGAAACACCATATATTTT.

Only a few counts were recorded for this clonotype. The CDR3 DNA reads TGTGCCAAGTCTTGGACCTCAAACGGGGAGCTGTTTTTT. It codes for CAKSWTSNGELFF. The chain links TRBV2 to TRBJ2-2; the D is unclear. V was clipped by 10 bases and J by 7 bases, with 16 bases between them. Per germline, CDR1 SNHLY and CDR2 FYNNEI. This CDR3 contains 13 residues.

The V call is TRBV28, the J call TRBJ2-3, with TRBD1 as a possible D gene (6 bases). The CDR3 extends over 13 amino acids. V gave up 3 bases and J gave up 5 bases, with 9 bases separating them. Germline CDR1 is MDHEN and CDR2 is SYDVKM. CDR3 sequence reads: CASSFWDKDTQYF. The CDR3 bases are TGTGCCAGCAGTTTTTGGGACAAAGATACGCAGTATTTT.

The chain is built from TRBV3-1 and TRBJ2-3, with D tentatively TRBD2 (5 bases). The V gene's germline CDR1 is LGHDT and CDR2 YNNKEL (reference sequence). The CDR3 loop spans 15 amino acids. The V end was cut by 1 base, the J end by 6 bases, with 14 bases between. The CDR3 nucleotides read TGTGCCAGCAGCCAAGGTCCCGGGATTGCCGATACGCAGTATTTT. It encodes CASSQGPGIADTQYF.

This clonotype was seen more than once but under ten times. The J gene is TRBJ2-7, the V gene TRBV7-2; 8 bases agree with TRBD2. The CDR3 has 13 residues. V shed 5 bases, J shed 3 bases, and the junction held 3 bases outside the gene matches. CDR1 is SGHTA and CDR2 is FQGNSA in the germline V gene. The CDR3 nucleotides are TGTGCCAGCAGCCGCAGCGGGAGCTACGAGCAGTACTTC. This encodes CASSRSGSYEQYF.

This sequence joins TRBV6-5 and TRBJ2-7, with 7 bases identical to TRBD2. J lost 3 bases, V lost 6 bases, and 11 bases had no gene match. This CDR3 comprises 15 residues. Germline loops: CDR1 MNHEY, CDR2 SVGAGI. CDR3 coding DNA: TGTGCCAGCAGCCACGCCGGACTAGAGGGCTACGAGCAGTACTTC. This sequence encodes CASSHAGLEGYEQYF.

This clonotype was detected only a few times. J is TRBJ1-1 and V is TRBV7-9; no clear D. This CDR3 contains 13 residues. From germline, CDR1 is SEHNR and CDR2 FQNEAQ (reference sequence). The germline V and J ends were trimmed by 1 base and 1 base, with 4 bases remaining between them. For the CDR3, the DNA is TGTGCCAGCAGCTTAGGGTGGAACACTGAAGCTTTCTTT. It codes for CASSLGWNTEAFF.

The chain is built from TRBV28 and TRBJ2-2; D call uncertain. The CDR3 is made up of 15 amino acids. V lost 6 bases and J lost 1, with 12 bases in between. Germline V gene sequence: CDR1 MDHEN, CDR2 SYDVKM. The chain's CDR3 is CASSHGDLNTGELFF. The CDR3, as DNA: TGTGCCAGCAGCCACGGCGACTTGAACACCGGGGAGCTGTTTTTT. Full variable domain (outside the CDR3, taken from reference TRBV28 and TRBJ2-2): DVKVTQSSRYLVKRTGEKVFLECVQDMDHENMFWYRQDPGLGLRLIYFSYDVKMKEKGDIPEGYSVSREKKERFSLILESASTNQTSMYLCASSHGDLNTGELFFGEGSRLTVL.

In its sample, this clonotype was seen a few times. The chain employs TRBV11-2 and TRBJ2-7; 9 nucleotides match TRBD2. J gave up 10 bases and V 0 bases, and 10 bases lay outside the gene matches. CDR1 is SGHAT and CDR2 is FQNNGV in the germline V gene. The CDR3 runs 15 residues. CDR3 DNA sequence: TGTGCCAGCAGCTTAGAAGCCCGTAGCGGGAGCATACAGTACTTC. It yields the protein CASSLEARSGSIQYF.

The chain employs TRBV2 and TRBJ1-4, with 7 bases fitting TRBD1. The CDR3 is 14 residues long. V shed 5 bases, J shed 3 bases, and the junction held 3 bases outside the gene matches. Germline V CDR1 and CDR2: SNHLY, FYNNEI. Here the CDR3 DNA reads TGTGCCAGCAGTTCAGGGGGGCCTAATGAAAAACTGTTTTTT. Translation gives CASSSGGPNEKLFF.